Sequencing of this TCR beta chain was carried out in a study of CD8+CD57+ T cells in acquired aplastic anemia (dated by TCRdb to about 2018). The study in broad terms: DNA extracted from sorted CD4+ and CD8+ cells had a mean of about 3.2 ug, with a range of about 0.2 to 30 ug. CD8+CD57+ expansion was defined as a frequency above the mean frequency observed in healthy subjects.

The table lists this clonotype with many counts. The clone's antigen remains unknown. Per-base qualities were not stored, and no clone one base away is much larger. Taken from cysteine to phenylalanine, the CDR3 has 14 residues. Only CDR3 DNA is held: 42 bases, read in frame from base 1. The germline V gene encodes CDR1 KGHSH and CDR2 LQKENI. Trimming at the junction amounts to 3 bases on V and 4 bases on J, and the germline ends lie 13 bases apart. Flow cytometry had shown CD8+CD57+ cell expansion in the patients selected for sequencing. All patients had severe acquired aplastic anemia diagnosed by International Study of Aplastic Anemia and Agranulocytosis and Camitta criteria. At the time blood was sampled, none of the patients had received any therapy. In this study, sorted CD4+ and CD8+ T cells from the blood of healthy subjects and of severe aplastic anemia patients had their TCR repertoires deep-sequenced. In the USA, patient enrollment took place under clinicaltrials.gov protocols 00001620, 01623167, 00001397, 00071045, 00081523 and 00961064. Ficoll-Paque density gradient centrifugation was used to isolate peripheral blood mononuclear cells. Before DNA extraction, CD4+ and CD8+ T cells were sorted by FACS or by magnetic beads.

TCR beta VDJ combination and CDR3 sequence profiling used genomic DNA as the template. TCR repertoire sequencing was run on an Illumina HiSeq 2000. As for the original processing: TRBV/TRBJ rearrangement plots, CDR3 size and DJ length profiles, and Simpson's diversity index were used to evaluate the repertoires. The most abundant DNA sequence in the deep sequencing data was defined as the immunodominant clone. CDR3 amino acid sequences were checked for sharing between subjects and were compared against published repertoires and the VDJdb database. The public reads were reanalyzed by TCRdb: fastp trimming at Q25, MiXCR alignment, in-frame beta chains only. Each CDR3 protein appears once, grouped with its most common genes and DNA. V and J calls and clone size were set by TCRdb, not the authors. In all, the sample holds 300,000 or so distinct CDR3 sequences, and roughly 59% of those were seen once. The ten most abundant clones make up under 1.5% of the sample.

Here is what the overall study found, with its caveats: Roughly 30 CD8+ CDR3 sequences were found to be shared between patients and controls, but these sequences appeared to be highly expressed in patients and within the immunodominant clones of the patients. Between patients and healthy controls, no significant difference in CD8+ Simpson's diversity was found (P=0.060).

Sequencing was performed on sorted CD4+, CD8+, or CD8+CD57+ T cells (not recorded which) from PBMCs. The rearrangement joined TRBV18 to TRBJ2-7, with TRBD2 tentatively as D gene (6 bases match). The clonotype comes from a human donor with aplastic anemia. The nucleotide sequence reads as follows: TGTGCCAGCTCACCGTCCAGGGACTTATACGAGCAGTACTTC. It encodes CASSPSRDLYEQYF.